This T cell receptor beta chain is drawn from a study of blood T cell repertoires in COVID-19. Overall study context: Sources were T cells, B-cell-depleted T cells, or PBMCs; the material itself was cDNA or gDNA.

The CDR3 is 17 residues long. The germline V gene encodes CDR1 SGHTA and CDR2 FQGNSA. Germline trimming cut 5 bases from V and 7 bases from J; bases unmatched to any gene: 11. Original data processing: Cell counts per sample came from amplifying reference gene primers. Generated by immunoSEQ multiplex PCR, the TCRdb table keeps only in-frame clones and is missing some. Clone size and V and J calls were adopted from that table, with D and trimming inferred from the DNA. The sample yields more than 300,000 clones, almost 90% seen once. The receptor's source is a woman aged 65 to 85 with COVID-19, enrolled during active disease. The sequenced sample was peripheral blood. This chain uses TRBV7-2 with TRBJ1-4, with TRBD1 matching over 12 bases. CDR3 sequence: CASSRGQGALLTEKLFF. CDR3 in DNA: TGTGCCAGCAGCCGGGGACAGGGGGCGCTTTTAACTGAAAAACTGTTTTTT.